This T cell receptor (beta chain) was recorded in a study of beta chain features in type 1 diabetes. Study-wide points: HLA influence on TCRB rearrangement stayed unresolved here. All four CD4+ subsets of Type 1 diabetes patients contained TCRB CDR3s that were moderately but significantly shorter.

Points on this clone: Antigen unknown.

Expressed TCRB transcripts got sequenced, as all isolated RNA was reverse transcribed. Assay used: immunoSEQ multiplex PCR; TCRdb lists only in-frame clones, some missing. Seen here are roughly 700,000 clones, roughly 12% observed once, and the top ten hold 0.022%. Deletions cut 0 bases from V and 7 bases from J, with 16 bases between. Germline CDR1 is LGHNA and CDR2 is YNFKEQ. This CDR3 is built from 16 residues. Each sorted population was over 95% pure. Source material: naive CD4+ T cells from blood. The chain has TRBV4-2 and TRBJ2-1, with D perhaps TRBD1 (7 bases). The receptor was derived from a man in his late teens or twenties with type 1 diabetes. The chain's CDR3 is CASSQEEGALPNEQFF. The DNA for the CDR3 is TGTGCCAGCAGCCAAGAGGAGGGGGCCCTACCTAATGAGCAGTTCTTC.